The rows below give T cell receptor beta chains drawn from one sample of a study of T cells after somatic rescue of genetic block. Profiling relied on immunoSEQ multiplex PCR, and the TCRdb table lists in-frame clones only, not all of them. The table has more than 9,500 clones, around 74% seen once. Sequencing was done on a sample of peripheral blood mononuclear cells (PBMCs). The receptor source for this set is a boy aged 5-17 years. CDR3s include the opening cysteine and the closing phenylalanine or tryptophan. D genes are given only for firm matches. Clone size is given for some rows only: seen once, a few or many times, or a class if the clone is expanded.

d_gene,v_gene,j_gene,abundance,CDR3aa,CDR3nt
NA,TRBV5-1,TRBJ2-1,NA,CASSLVETTYNEQFF,TGCGCCAGCAGCTTGGTGGAGACTACTTACAATGAGCAGTTCTTC
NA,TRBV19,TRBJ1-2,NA,CASSDQSGARYGYTF,TGTGCCAGTAGCGACCAATCTGGAGCCCGATATGGCTACACCTTC
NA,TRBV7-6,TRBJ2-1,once,CASSPRVVSGNEQFF,TGTGCCAGCAGCCCCAGGGTGGTCTCGGGCAATGAGCAGTTCTTC
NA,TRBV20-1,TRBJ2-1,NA,CSARELVEQFF,TGCAGTGCTAGAGAACTAGTTGAGCAGTTCTTC
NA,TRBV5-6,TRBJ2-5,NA,CASSLAPTRVRGETQYF,TGTGCCAGCAGCTTGGCCCCAACCAGGGTACGAGGAGAGACCCAGTACTTC
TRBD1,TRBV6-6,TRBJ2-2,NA,CASSYPDRLLTGELFF,TGTGCCAGCAGTTACCCGGACAGGCTCCTCACCGGGGAGCTGTTTTTT
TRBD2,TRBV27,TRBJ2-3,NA,CASSFTGTSVTQYF,TGTGCCAGCAGTTTTACCGGGACTAGCGTTACGCAGTATTTT
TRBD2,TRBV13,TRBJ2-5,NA,CASSSFAGGPEEQYF,TGTGCCAGCAGCTCCTTCGCGGGGGGGCCTGAGGAGCAGTACTTC
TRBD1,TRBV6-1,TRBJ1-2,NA,CASTRKRDRDHGYTF,TGTGCCAGCACCCGAAAACGGGACAGGGACCATGGCTACACCTTC
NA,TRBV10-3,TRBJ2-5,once,CAIRGGQTQYF,TGTGCCATCAGGGGGGGGCAGACCCAGTACTTC
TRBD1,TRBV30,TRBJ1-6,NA,CAWSLWMTGGKYNSPLHF,TGTGCCTGGAGCCTTTGGATGACAGGGGGCAAATATAATTCACCCCTCCACTTT
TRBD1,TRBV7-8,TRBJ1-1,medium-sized,CASSPNRGSTEAFF,TGTGCCAGCAGCCCTAACAGGGGATCAACTGAAGCTTTCTTT
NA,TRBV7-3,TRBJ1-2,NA,CASSLLPSNYGYTF,TGTGCCAGCAGCTTATTACCGAGTAACTATGGCTACACCTTC
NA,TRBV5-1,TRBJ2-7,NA,CASSLGGFYEQYF,TGCGCCAGCAGCTTAGGGGGGTTCTACGAGCAGTACTTC
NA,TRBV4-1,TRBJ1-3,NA,CASSQEPGGGWPNTIYF,TGCGCCAGCAGCCAAGAGCCCGGGGGCGGATGGCCAAACACCATATATTTT
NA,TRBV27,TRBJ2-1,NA,CASSLKGSWRSYNEQFF,TGTGCCAGCAGTTTAAAGGGGTCGTGGAGGTCCTACAATGAGCAGTTCTTC
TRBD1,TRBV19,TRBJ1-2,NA,CASTQGQGYGYTF,TGTGCCAGTACCCAAGGACAGGGCTATGGCTACACCTTC
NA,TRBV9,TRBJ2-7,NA,CASSVGRPSPYEQYF,TGTGCCAGCAGCGTAGGTCGGCCCTCTCCCTACGAGCAGTACTTC
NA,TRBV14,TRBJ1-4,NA,CASSQGYSLFEKLFF,TGTGCCAGCAGCCAAGGGTACAGCCTTTTCGAAAAACTGTTTTTT
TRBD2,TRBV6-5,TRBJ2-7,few,CASMERLAIYEQYF,TGTGCCAGCATGGAAAGACTAGCGATCTACGAGCAGTACTTC
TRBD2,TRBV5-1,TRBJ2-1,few,CASSLLGTSGGALYNEQFF,TGCGCCAGCAGCTTGTTAGGGACTAGCGGGGGGGCCCTTTACAATGAGCAGTTCTTC
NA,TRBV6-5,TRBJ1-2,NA,CASSYAAGVSGYTF,TGTGCCAGCAGTTACGCGGCGGGGGTGAGCGGCTACACCTTC
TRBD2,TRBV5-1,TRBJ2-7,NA,CASSFSTSVTYEQYF,TGCGCCAGCTCCTTCTCCACTAGCGTTACCTACGAGCAGTACTTC
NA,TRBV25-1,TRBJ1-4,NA,CASSEYRQAQGGEKLFF,TGTGCCAGCAGTGAATATAGACAAGCTCAAGGGGGTGAAAAACTGTTTTTT